This T cell receptor (beta chain) was recovered during a study of blood T cell repertoires in COVID-19. Looking at the study overall: In each case, the material was cDNA or gDNA derived from T cells, B-cell-depleted T cells, or PBMCs.

Sequencing was performed with immunoSEQ multiplex PCR; in TCRdb, only in-frame clones are kept and a portion is missing. The table shows 90,000 or so clones, with nearly 90% occurring only once. CDR1 SEHNR and CDR2 FQNEAQ come from the germline V gene (reference sequence). The length of the CDR3 is 15 residues. Trimming pared 1 base from V and 0 bases from J, leaving 10 bases between. This sequence joins TRBV7-9 and TRBJ2-7; maybe TRBD1 (6 bases). The sequence was obtained from a woman older than 75 with active or convalescent COVID-19. Sequenced material: peripheral blood. The CDR3 DNA reads TGTGCCAGCAGCTTAGTGGTAGGGGGCTCCTACGAGCAGTACTTC. Amino acid sequence: CASSLVVGGSYEQYF.